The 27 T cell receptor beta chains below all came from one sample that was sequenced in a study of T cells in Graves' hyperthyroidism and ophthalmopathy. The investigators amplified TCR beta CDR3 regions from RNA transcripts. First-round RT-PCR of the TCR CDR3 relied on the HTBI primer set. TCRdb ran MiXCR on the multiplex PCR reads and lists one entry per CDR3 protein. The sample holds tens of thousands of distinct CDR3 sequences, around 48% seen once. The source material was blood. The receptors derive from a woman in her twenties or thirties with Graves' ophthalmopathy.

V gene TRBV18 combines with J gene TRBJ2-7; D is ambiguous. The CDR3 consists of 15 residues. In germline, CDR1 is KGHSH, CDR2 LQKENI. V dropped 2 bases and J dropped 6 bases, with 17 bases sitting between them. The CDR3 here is CASSPGLGISREQYF. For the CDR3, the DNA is TGTGCCAGCTCACCAGGGCTAGGGATTTCCCGCGAGCAGTACTTC.

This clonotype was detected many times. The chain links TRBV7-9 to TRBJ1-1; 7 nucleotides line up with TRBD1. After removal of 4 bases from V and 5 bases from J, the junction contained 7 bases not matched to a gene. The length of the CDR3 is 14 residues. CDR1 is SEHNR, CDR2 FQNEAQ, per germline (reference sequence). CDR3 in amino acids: CASSSYRGTTEAFF. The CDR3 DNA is TGTGCCAGCAGCTCTTACAGGGGAACAACTGAAGCTTTCTTT.

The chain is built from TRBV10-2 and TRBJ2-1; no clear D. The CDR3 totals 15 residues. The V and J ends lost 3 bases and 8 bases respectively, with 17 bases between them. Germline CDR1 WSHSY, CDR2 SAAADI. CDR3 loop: CASSDERIRQDEQFF. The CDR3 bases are TGCGCCAGCAGTGATGAGCGAATCAGGCAGGATGAGCAGTTCTTC.

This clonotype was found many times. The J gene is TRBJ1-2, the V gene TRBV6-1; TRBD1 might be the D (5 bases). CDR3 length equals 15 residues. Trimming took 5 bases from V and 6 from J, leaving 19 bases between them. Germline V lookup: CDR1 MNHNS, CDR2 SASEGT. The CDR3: CASSSWAGTWNGYTF. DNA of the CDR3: TGTGCCAGCAGTTCTTGGGCCGGGACGTGGAATGGCTACACCTTC.

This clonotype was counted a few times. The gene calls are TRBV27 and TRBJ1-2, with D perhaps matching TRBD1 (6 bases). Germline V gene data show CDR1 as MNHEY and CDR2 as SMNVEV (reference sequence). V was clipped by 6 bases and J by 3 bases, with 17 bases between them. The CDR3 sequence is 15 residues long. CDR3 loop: CASSTVQGGDYGYTF. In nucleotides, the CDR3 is TGTGCCAGCAGCACTGTACAGGGTGGTGACTATGGCTACACCTTC.

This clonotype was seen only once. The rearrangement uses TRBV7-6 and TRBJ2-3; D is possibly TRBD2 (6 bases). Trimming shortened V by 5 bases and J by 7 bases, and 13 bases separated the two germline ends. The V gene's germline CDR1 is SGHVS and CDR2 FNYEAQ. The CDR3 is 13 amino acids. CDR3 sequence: CASSAGGPNTQYF. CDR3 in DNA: TGTGCCAGCAGCGCCGGGGGACCGAATACGCAGTATTTT. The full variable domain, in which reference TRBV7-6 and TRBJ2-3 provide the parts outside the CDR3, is GAGVSQSPRYKVTKRGQDVALRCDPISGHVSLYWYRQALGQGPEFLTYFNYEAQQDKSGLPNDRFSAERPEGSISTLTIQRTEQRDSAMYRCASSAGGPNTQYFGPGTRLTVL.

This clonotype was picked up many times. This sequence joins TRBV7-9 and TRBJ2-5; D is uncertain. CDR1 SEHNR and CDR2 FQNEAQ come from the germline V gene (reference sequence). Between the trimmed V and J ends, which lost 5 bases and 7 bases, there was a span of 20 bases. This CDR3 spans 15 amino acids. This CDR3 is CASSTVEGLTTTQYF. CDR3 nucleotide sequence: TGTGCCAGCAGCACTGTCGAAGGGCTAACTACGACCCAGTACTTC.

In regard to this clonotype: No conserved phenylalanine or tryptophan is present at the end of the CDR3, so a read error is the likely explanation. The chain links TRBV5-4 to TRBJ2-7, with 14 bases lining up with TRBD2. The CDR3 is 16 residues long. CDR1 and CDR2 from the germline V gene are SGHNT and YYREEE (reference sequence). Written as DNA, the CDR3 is TGTGTCAGCAGCCAGGGACTAGCGGGAGAAGGCTACGAGCAGTACTGC. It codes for CVSSQGLAGEGYEQYC.

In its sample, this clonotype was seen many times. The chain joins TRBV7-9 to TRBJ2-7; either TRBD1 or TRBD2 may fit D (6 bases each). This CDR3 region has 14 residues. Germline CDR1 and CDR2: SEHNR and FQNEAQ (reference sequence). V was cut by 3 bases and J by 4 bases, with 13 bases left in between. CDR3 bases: TGTGCCAGCAGCTTTGACGGGGGCCGATACGAGCAGTACTTC. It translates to CASSFDGGRYEQYF.

The CDR3 DNA is TGTGCCAGCAGTTACTCGGGGACTAGCGGGATCTACAATGAGCATTTT. Its protein product is CASSYSGTSGIYNEHF. This rearrangement joins TRBV6-6 to TRBJ1-5; possible D gene TRBD1, 5 bases. Deletions cut 0 bases from V and 14 bases from J, with 23 bases between. The CDR3 has 16 residues. Germline CDR1 and CDR2: MNHNY and SVGAGI (reference sequence).

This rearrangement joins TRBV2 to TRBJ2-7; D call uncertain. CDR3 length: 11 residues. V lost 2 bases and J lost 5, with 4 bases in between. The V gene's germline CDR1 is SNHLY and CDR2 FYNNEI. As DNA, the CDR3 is TGTGCCAGCAGTGAAAACGACGAGCAGTACTTC. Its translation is CASSENDEQYF.

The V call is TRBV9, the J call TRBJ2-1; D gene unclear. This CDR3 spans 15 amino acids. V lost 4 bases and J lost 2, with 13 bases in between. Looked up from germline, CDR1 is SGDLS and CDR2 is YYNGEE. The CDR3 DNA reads TGTGCCAGCAGCCCCCCCGGGCTTACCTACAATGAGCAGTTCTTC. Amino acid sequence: CASSPPGLTYNEQFF.

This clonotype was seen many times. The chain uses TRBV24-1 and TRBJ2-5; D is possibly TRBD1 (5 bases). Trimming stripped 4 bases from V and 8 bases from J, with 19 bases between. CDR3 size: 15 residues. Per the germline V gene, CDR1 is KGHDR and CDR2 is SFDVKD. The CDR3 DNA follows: TGTGCCACCAGTGACTCGGTTCAGGGTGCGCTCACCCAGTACTTC. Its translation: CATSDSVQGALTQYF.

CDR3 sequence: CASSPFPLCSYNEQFF. As DNA, the CDR3 is TGTGCCAGCAGCCCCTTCCCACTGTGCTCCTACAATGAGCAGTTCTTC. This chain links TRBV5-4 with TRBJ2-1; no reliable D call. The CDR3 totals 16 residues. Germline CDR1 and CDR2: SGHNT and YYREEE (reference sequence). The V end was cut by 4 bases, the J end by 0 bases, with 14 bases between.

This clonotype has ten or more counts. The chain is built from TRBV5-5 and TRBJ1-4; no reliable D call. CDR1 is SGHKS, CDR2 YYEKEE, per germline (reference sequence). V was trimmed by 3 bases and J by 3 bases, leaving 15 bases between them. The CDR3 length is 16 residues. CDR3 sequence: CASSSPLGEANEKLFF. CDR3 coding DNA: TGTGCCAGCAGCTCCCCCCTCGGGGAGGCTAATGAAAAACTGTTTTTT.

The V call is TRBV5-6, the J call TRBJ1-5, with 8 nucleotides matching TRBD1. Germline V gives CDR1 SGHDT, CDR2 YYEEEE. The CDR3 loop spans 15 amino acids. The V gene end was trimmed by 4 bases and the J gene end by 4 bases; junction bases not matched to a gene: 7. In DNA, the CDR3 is TGTGCCAGCAGCACCCCGGGACAGGCTAATCAGCCCCAGCATTTT. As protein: CASSTPGQANQPQHF.

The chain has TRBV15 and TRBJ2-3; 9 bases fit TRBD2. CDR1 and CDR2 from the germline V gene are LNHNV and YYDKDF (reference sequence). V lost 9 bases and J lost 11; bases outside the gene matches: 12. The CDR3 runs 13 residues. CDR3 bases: TGTGCCACTTCTAGCGGGACTAACAATGAGCAGTATTTT. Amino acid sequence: CATSSGTNNEQYF.

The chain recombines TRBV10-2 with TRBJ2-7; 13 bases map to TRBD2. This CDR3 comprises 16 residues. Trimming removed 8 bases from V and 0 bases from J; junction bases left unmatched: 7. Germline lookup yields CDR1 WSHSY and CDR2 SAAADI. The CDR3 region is CASQDRTSGSSYEQYF. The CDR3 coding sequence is TGCGCCAGCCAAGATCGGACTAGCGGGAGCTCCTACGAGCAGTACTTC.

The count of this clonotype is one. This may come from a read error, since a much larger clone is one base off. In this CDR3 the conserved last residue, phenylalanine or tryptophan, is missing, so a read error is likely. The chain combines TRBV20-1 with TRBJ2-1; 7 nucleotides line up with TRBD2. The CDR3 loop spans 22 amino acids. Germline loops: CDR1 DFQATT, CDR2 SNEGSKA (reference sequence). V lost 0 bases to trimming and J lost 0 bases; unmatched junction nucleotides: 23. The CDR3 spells CSARDLGGSFNLELRSYNEQFC. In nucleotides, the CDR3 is TGCAGTGCTAGAGATCTCGGCGGGAGTTTTAATTTAGAGCTACGCTCCTACAATGAGCAGTTCTGC.

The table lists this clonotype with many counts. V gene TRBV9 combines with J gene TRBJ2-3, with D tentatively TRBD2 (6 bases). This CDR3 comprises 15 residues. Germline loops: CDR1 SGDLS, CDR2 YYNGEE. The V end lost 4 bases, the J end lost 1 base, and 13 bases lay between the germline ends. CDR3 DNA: TGTGCCAGCAGCCCGGAGGCTAGCGGCACAGATACGCAGTATTTT. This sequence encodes CASSPEASGTDTQYF. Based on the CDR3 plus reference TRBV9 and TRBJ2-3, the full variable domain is DSGVTQTPKHLITATGQRVTLRCSPRSGDLSVYWYQQSLDQGLQFLIQYYNGEERAKGNILERFSAQQFPDLHSELNLSSLELGDSALYFCASSPEASGTDTQYFGPGTRLTVL.

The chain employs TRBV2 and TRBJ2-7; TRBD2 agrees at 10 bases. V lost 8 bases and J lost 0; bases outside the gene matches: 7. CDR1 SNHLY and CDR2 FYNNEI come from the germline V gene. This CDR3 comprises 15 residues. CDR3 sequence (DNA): TGTGCCAGCCAGAGCGGGGGGGACGGCTCCTACGAGCAGTACTTC. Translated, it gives CASQSGGDGSYEQYF.

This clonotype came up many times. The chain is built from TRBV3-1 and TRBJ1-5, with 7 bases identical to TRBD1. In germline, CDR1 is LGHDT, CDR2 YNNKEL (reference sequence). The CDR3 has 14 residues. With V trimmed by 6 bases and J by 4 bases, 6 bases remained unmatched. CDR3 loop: CASSRQGVNQPQHF. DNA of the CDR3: TGTGCCAGCAGTCGACAGGGCGTTAATCAGCCCCAGCATTTT.

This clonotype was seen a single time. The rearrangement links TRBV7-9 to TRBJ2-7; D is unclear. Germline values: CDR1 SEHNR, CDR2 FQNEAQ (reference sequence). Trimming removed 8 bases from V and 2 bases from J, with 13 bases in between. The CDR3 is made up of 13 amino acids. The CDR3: CASGTAGTYEQYF. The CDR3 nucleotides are TGTGCCAGCGGAACGGCCGGAACCTACGAGCAGTACTTC. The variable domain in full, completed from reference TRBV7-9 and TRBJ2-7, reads DTGVSQNPRHKITKRGQNVTFRCDPISEHNRLYWYRQTLGQGPEFLTYFQNEAQLEKSRLLSDRFSAERPKGSFSTLEIQRTEQGDSAMYLCASGTAGTYEQYFGPGTRLTVT.

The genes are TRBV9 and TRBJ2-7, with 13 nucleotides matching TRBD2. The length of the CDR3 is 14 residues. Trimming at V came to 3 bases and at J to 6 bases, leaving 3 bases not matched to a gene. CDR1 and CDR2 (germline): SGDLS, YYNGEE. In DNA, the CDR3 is TGTGCCAGCAGCGCGGGACTAGCGGGACGCGAGCAGTACTTC. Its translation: CASSAGLAGREQYF.

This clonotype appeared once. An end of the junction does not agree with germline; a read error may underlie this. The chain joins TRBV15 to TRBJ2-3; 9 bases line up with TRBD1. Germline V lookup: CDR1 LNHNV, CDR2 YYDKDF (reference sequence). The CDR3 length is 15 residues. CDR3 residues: CATSRGTGKSDMQYF. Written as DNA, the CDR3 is TGCGCCACCAGCAGAGGGACAGGGAAGTCAGATATGCAGTATTTT.

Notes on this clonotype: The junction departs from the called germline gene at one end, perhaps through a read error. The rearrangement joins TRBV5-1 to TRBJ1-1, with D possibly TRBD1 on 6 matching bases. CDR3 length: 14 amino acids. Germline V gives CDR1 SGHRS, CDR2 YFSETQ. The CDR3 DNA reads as TGCGCCAGCAGCTTGGAGGACAGAGACACGGAAGCTCTCTTT. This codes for CASSLEDRDTEALF.

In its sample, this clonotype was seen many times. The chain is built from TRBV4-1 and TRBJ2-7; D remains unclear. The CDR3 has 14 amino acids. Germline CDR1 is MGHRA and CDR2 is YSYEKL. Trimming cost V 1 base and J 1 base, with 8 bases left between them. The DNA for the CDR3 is TGCGCCAGCAGCCAAGTTTCGGATTCCTACGAGCAGTACTTC. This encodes CASSQVSDSYEQYF.